Listed below are T cell receptor beta chains from one sample, sequenced in a study of blood T cell repertoires in COVID-19. The assay was immunoSEQ multiplex PCR, and TCRdb's table has in-frame clones only and misses some. The data contain under 450,000 clones, 87% of them seen just once; the ten biggest clones take up 2.5% to 3.5%. Sequencing was performed on PBMCs or T cells enriched from blood (not recorded which). The source of these receptors is a woman aged 25 to 39 who had recovered from COVID-19. CDR3s include the opening cysteine and the closing phenylalanine or tryptophan. D genes are given only for firm matches. Clone size is stated in some rows and not others, as once, few, many or a class when expanded.

V gene	D gene	J gene	clone size	CDR3 protein	CDR3 DNA
TRBV3-1/TRBV3-2	TRBD2	TRBJ2-7	NA	CASSRSGGPYEQYF	TGTGCCAGCAGCCGTAGCGGGGGGCCCTACGAGCAGTACTTC
TRBV6-5	NA	TRBJ1-3	once	CASSYDSERNTIYF	TGTGCCAGCAGTTACGACAGCGAGAGAAACACCATATATTTT
TRBV27	TRBD2	TRBJ2-3	NA	CASSLSLPDSGGMQYF	TGTGCCAGCAGTTTATCGTTGCCGGATAGCGGGGGTATGCAGTATTTT
TRBV29-1	TRBD2	TRBJ2-1	NA	CTIAGGSYNEQFF	TGCACCATAGCGGGAGGCTCCTACAATGAGCAGTTCTTC
TRBV7-2	NA	TRBJ1-5	once	CASSSPGGLGWGQPQHF	TGTGCCAGCAGCTCGCCGGGAGGGCTCGGATGGGGTCAGCCCCAGCATTTT
TRBV5-8	TRBD2	TRBJ2-1	NA	CASSIGLAGWNEQFF	TGTGCCAGCAGCATCGGACTAGCGGGGTGGAATGAGCAGTTCTTC
TRBV3-1/TRBV3-2	NA	TRBJ1-2	NA	CASSQDWEAVFGYTF	TGTGCCAGCAGCCAAGATTGGGAGGCGGTCTTTGGCTACACCTTC
TRBV3-1/TRBV3-2	TRBD1	TRBJ1-3	few	CASSPDRAGGNTIYF	TGTGCCAGCAGCCCTGACAGGGCAGGGGGAAACACCATATATTTT
TRBV27	NA	TRBJ1-4	NA	CASSLEGTNEKLFF	TGTGCCAGCAGTTTGGAGGGTACTAATGAAAAACTGTTTTTT
TRBV5-1	TRBD1	TRBJ1-4	NA	CASSLAQGSNEKLFF	TGCGCCAGCAGCTTGGCACAGGGGTCTAATGAAAAACTGTTTTTT
TRBV10-3	NA	TRBJ1-5	NA	CAISDSGGPYQPQHF	TGTGCCATCAGTGATAGCGGTGGGCCCTATCAGCCCCAGCATTTT
TRBV9	TRBD2	TRBJ2-3	NA	CASSVAGGIDTQYF	TGTGCCAGCAGCGTAGCGGGGGGAATAGATACGCAGTATTTT
TRBV28	TRBD2	TRBJ2-7	NA	CASSRFWTSESYEQYF	TGTGCCAGCAGCCGATTCTGGACTAGCGAATCCTACGAGCAGTACTTC